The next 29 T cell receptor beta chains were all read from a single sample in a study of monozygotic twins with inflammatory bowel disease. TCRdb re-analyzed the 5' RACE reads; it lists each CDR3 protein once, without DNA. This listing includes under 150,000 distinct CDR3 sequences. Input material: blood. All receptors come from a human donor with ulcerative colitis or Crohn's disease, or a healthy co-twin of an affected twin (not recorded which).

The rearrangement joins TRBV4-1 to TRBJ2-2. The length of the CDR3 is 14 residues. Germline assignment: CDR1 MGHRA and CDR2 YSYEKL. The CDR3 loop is CASSPEWRTGELFF.

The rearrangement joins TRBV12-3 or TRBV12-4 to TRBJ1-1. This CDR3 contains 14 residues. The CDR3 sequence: CASSSREGKAEAFF.

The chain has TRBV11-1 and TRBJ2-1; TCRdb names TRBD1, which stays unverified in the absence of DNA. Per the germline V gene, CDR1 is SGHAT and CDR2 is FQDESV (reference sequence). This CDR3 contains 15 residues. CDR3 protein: CASSFEHGDYNEQFF.

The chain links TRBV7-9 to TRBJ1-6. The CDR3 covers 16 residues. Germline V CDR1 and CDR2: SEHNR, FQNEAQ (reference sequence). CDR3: CASSLPGAANNSPLHF.

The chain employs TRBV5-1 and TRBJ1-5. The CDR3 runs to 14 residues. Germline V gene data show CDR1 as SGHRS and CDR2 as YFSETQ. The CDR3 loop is CASSLSDVSQPQHF.

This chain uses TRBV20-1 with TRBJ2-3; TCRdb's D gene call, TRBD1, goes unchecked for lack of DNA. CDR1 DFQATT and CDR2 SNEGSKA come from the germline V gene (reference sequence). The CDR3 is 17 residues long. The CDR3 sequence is CSATTTRDRGGADTQYF.

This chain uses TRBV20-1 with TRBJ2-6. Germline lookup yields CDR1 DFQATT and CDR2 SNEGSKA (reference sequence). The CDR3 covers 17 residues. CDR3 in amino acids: CSARDIWASSGANVLTF.

The CDR3 region is CASSEGTGDNSPLHF. This chain links TRBV9 with TRBJ1-6; TCRdb's assignment of TRBD1 cannot be checked, as there is no DNA. The CDR3 has 15 residues. The germline V gene encodes CDR1 SGDLS and CDR2 YYNGEE.

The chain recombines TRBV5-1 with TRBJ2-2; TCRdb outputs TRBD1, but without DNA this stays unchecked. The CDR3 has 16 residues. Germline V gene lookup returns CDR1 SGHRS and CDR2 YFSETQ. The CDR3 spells CASTDRTGGPTGELFF.

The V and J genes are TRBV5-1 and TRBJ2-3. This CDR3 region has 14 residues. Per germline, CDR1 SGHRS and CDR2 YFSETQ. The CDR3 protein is CASADQRSTDTQYF.

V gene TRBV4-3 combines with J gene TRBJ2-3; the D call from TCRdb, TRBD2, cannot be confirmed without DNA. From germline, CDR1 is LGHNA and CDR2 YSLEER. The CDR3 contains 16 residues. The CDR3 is CASSQEVSSGVDTQYF.

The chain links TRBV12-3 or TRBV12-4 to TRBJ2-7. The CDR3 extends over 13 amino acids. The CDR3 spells CASSSYKDYEQYF.

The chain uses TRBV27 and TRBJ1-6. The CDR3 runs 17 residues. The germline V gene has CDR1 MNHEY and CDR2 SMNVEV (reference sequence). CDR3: CASSLTFMSSYNSPLHF.

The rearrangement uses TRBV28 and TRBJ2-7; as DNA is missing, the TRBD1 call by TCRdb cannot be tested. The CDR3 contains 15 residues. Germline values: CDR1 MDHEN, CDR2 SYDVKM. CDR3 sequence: CASSFGGGSSYEQYF.

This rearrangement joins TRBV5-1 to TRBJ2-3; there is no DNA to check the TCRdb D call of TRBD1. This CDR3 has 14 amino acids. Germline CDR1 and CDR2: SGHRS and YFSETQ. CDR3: CASSATGVTDTQYF. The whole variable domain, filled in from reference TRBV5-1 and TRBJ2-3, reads KAGVTQTPRYLIKTRGQQVTLSCSPISGHRSVSWYQQTPGQGLQFLFEYFSETQRNKGNFPGRFSGRQFSNSRSEMNVSTLELGDSALYLCASSATGVTDTQYFGPGTRLTVL.

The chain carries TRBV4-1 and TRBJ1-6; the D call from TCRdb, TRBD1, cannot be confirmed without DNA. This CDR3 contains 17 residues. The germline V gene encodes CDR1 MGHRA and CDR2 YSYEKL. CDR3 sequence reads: CASSPPGTGVRNSPLHF.

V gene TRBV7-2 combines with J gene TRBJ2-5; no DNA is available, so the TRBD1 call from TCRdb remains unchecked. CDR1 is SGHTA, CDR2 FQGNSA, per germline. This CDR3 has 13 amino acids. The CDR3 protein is CASMIDRGETQYF.

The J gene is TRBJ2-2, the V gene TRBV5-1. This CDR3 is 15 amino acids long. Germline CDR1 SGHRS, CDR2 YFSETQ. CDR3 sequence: CASSLSVANTGELFF.

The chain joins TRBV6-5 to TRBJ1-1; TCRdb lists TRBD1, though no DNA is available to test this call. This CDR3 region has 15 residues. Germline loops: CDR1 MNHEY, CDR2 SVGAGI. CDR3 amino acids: CASSYFGNQGTEAFF.

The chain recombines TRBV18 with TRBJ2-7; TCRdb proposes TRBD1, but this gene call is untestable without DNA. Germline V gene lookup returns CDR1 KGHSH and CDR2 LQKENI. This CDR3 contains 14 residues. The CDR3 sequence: CASSRAGQGYEQYF.

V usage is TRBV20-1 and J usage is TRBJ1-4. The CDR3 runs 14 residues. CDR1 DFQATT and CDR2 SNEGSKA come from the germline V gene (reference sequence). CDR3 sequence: CSAIVRATNEKLFF.

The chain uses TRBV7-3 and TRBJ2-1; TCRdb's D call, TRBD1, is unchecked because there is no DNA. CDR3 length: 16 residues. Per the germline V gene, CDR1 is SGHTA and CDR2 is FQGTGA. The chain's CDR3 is CASSEQGQGGYNEQFF. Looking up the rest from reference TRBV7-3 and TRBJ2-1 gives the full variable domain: GAGVSQTPSNKVTEKGKYVELRCDPISGHTALYWYRQSLGQGPEFLIYFQGTGAADDSGLPNDRFFAVRPEGSVSTLKIQRTERGDSAVYLCASSEQGQGGYNEQFFGPGTRLTVL.

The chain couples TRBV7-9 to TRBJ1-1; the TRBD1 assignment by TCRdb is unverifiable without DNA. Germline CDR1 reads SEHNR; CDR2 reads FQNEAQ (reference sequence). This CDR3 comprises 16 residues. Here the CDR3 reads CASPQQGAAPNTEAFF.

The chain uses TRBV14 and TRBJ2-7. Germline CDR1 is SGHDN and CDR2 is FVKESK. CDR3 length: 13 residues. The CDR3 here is CASSPDTDYEQYF.

The CDR3: CASSLDWGAPNF. The rearrangement joins TRBV7-2 to TRBJ2-5; TCRdb reports TRBD1, a call that lacks DNA to check it against. CDR3 length: 12 amino acids. Germline CDR1 and CDR2: SGHTA and FQGNSA.

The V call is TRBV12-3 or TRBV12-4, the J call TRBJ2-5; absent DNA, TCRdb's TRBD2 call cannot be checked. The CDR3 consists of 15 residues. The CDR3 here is CASSLTAGGGETQYF.

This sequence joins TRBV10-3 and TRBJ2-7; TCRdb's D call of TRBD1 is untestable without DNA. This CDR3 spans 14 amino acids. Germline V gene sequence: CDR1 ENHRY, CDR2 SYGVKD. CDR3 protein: CAIKSGSSSYEQYF.

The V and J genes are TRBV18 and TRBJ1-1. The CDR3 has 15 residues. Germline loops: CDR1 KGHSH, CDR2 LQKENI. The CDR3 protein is CASSPRSLMNTEAFF.

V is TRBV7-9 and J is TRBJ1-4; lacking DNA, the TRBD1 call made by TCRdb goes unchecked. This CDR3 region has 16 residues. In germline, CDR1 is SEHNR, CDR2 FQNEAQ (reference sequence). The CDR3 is CASTVAGAASNEKLFF.